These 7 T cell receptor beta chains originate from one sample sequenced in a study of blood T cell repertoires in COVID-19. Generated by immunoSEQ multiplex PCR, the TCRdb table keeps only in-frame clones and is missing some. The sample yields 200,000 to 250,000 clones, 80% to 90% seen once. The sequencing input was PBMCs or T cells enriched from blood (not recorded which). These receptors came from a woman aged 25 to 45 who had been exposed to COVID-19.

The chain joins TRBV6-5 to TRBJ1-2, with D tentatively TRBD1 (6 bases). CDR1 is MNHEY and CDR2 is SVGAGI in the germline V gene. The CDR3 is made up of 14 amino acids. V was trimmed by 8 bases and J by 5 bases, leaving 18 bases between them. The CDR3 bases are TGTGCCAGCCGCCTGCCCGGACAGTTATATGGCTACACCTTC. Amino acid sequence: CASRLPGQLYGYTF.

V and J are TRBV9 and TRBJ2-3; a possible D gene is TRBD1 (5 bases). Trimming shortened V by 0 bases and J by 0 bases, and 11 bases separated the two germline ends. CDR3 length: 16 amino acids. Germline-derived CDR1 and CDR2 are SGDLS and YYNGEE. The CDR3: CASSVESGYSTDTQYF. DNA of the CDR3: TGTGCCAGCAGCGTAGAGTCAGGGTACAGCACAGATACGCAGTATTTT.

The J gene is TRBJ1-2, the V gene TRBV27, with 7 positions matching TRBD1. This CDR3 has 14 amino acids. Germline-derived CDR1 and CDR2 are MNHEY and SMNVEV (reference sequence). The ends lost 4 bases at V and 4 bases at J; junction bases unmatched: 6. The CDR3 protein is CASSSRGDGYGYTF. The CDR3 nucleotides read TGTGCCAGCAGTTCCAGGGGGGACGGCTATGGCTACACCTTC.

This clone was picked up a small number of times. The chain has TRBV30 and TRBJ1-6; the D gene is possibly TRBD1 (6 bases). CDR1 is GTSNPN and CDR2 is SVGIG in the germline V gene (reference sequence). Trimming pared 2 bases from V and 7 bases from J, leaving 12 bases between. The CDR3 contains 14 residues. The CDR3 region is CAWSPTTGNSPLHF. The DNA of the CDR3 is TGTGCCTGGAGTCCTACGACAGGAAATTCACCCCTCCACTTT.

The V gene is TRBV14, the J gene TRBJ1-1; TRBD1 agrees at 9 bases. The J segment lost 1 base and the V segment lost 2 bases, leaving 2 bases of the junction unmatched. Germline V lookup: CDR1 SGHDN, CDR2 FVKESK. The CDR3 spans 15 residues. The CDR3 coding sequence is TGTGCCAGCAGCCAAAGGACAGGGGCGAACACTGAAGCTTTCTTT. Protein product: CASSQRTGANTEAFF.

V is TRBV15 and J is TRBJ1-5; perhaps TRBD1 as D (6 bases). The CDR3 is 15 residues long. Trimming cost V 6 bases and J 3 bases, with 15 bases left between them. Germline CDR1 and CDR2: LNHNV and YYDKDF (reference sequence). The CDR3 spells CATRQGGRNNQPQHF. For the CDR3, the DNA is TGTGCCACCAGACAGGGAGGGCGGAACAATCAGCCCCAGCATTTT.

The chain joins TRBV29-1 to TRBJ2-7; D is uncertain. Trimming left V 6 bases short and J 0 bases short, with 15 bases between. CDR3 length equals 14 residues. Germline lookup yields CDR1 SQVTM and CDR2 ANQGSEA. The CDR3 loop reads CSVLYGPSSYEQYF. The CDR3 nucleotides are TGCAGCGTCCTTTATGGGCCGAGCTCCTACGAGCAGTACTTC.